The T cell receptor (beta chain) described here comes from a study of Ad26.COV2.S vaccination and SARS-CoV-2 variants. Whole-study results and caveats: People who got the vaccine had more spike-specific TCR breadth than people who got placebo.

As to this clone: Its specificity is not known.

The CDR3 has 11 residues. Trimming took off 6 bases at V and 7 bases at J, with 7 bases between the two ends. The germline gives CDR1 MNHEY, CDR2 SMNVEV (reference sequence). TCRdb keeps only in-frame clones here, not all; method: immunoSEQ multiplex PCR. Of some 190,000 clones in the sample, approximately 90% were seen once. This sample comprised peripheral blood, obtained after recovery from COVID-19. The genes are TRBV27 and TRBJ2-1; the D is unclear. The receptor was isolated from a human donor who had recovered from COVID-19. CDR3 in DNA: TGTGCCAGCAGATTAAGAAATGAGCAGTTCTTC. Its protein product is CASRLRNEQFF.